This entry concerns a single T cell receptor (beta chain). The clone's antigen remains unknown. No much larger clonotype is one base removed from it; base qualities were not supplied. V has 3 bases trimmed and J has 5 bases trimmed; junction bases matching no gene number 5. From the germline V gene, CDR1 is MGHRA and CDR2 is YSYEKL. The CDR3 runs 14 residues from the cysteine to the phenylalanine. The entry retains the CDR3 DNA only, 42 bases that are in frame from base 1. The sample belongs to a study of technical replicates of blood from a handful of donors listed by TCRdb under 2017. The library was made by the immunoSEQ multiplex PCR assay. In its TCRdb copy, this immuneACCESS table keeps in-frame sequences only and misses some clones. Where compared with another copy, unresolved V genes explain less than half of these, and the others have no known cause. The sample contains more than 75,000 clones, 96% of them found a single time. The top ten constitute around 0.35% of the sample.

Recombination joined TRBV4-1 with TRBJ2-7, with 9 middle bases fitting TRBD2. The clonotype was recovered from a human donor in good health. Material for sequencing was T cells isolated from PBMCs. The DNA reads TGCGCCAGCAGCCAGCGGGAGGGCCCCAACGAGCAGTACTTC. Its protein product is CASSQREGPNEQYF.